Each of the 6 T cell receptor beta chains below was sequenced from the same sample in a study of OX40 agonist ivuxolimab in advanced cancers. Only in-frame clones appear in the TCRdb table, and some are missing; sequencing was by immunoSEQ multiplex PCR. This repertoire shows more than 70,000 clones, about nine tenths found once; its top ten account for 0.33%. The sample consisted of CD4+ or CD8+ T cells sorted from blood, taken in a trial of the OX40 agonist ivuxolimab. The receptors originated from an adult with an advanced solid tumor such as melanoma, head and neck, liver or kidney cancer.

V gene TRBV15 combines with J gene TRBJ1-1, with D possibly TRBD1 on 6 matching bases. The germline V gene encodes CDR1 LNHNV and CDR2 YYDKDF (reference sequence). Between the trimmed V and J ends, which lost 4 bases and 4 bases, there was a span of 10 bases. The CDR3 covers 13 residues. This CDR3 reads CATSNGGITEAFF. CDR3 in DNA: TGTGCCACCAGCAACGGGGGCATCACTGAAGCTTTCTTT.

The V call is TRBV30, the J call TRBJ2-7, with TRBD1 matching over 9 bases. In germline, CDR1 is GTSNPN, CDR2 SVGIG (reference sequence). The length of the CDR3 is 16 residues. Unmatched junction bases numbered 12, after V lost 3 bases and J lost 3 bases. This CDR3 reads CAWSLLMGTGSYEQYF. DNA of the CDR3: TGTGCCTGGAGCTTGCTCATGGGGACAGGGAGCTACGAGCAGTACTTC.

For the CDR3, the DNA is TGTGCCAGCAGCTTAGAGGGTAGCGGGAGGGGCAATGAGCAGTTCTTC. Protein product: CASSLEGSGRGNEQFF. The chain recombines TRBV7-9 with TRBJ2-1, with 11 nucleotides matching TRBD2. Germline assignment: CDR1 SEHNR and CDR2 FQNEAQ (reference sequence). The length of the CDR3 is 16 residues. V lost 1 base to trimming and J lost 6 bases; unmatched junction nucleotides: 5.

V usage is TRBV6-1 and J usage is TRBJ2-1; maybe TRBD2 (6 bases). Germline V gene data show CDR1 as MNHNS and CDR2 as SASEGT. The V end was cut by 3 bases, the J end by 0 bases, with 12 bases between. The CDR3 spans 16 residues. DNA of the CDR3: TGTGCCAGCAGTGAGGAGGGGTCCCGCTCCTACAATGAGCAGTTCTTC. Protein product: CASSEEGSRSYNEQFF.

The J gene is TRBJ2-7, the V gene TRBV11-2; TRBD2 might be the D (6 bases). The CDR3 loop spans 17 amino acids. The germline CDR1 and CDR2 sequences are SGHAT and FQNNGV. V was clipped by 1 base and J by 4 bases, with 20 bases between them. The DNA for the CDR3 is TGTGCCAGCAGCTTAGCCCCCGGCGGGGCGGCAGTGTACGAGCAGTACTTC. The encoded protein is CASSLAPGGAAVYEQYF.

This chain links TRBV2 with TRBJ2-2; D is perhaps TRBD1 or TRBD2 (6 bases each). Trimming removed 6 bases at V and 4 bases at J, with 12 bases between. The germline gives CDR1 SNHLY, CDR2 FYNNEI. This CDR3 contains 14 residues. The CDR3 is CASSVGGFTGELFF. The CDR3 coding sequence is TGTGCCAGCAGCGTGGGGGGCTTCACCGGGGAGCTGTTTTTT.